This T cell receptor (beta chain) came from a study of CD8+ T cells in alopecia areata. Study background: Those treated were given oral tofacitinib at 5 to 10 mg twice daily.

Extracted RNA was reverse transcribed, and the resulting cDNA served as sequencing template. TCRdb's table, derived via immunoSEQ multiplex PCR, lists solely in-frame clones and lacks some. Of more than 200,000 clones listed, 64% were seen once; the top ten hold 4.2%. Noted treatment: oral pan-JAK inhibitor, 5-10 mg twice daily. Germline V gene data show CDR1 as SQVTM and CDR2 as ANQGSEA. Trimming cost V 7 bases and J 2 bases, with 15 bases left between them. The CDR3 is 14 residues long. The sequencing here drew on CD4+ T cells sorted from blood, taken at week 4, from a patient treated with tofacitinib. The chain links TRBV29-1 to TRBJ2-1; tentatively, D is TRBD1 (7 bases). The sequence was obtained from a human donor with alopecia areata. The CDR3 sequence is CSGSGGQAYNEQFF. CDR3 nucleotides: TGCAGCGGATCAGGGGGGCAGGCCTACAATGAGCAGTTCTTC.